The entry that follows covers one T cell receptor (beta chain) sequence. The source of the sample is a study of CD8 T cells in Susac syndrome. RNA in amounts of about 0.5 to 1 ug was reverse transcribed with random hexamers. Amplification of the TCR beta CDR3 was carried out by immunoSEQ multiplex PCR, which spanned a total of 54 Vbeta and 13 Jbeta segments. TCRdb fed the immunoSEQ multiplex PCR reads into MiXCR, producing one record per CDR3 protein. The top ten hold 0.1% of the sample, which has around 200,000 distinct CDR3 sequences, 85% to 95% seen once. CDR1 is MNHEY and CDR2 is SMNVEV in the germline V gene (reference sequence). J gave up 7 bases and V 4 bases, and 4 bases lay outside the gene matches. This CDR3 contains 15 residues. While CD8+ and CD4+ T cells were isolated negatively, TEMRA cells were enriched by FACS.

The sample consisted of CD4+ T cells from PBMCs. This sequence originates from a human donor in good health. The J gene is TRBJ2-1, the V gene TRBV27; TRBD2 matches 13 bases. The CDR3 loop reads CASSWTSGSRNEQFF. CDR3 sequence (DNA): TGTGCCAGCAGTTGGACTAGCGGGAGTAGAAATGAGCAGTTCTTC.